Listed below are T cell receptor beta chains from one sample, sequenced in a study of blood T cells in healthy people across ages. TCRdb itself ran the 5' RACE reads through MiXCR, one entry per CDR3 protein. This sample has over 1,500,000 distinct CDR3 sequences, with approximately 39% found just once. Sequences were obtained from blood. The receptors shown here come from a human donor in good health. Both conserved end residues are part of each CDR3. A D gene is named only where the DNA matches it firmly. Clone size is shown for a subset of rows, as once, few, many or a class of expanded clone.

v_call	j_call	cdr3_length	d_call	clone_size	cdr3_aa	cdr3_nt
TRBV12-3/TRBV12-4	TRBJ2-4	12	.	.	CASSSRSWFQYF	TGTGCCAGCAGTTCTCGGTCCTGGTTTCAGTACTTC
TRBV20-1	TRBJ2-3	14	.	.	CSARQYRVADTQYF	TGCAGTGCTAGACAATACAGGGTCGCAGATACGCAGTATTTT
TRBV7-9	TRBJ1-1	18	.	few	CASSPSGDTDRLNTEAFF	TGTGCCAGCAGCCCGTCGGGGGACACAGACAGATTGAACACTGAAGCTTTCTTT
TRBV4-1	TRBJ1-5	13	.	.	CASSHGLIGPQHF	TGCGCCAGCAGCCATGGATTAATCGGGCCCCAGCATTTT
TRBV2	TRBJ2-2	16	TRBD2	.	CASRGGYSINTGELFF	TGTGCCTCCCGGGGGGGCTACTCAATTAACACCGGGGAGCTGTTTTTT
TRBV4-1	TRBJ1-2	15	TRBD1	.	CASSRQGPVDYGYTF	TGCGCCAGCAGCCGACAGGGCCCGGTGGACTATGGCTACACCTTC
TRBV7-2	TRBJ1-1	13	.	few	CASSLLDLTEAFF	TGTGCCAGCAGCTTACTGGACCTTACTGAAGCTTTCTTT
TRBV20-1	TRBJ2-3	13	.	.	CSASSRLTDTQYF	TGCAGTGCTAGTTCCCGACTCACAGATACGCAGTATTTT
TRBV6-6	TRBJ1-5	17	.	.	CASSYMVGQGFYQPQHF	TGTGCCAGCAGTTACATGGTCGGTCAGGGGTTTTATCAGCCCCAGCATTTT
TRBV5-1	TRBJ1-6	13	.	few	CASSAQYNSPFHF	TGCGCCAGCAGTGCACAGTATAATTCACCCTTCCACTTT
TRBV7-6	TRBJ2-7	15	TRBD2	.	CASSLASGIPYEQYF	TGTGCCAGCAGCTTAGCTAGCGGGATCCCCTACGAGCAGTACTTC
TRBV11-2	TRBJ2-7	15	TRBD2	.	CASSAGTSGAHEQYF	TGTGCCAGCAGCGCTGGGACTAGCGGGGCCCACGAGCAGTACTTC
TRBV19	TRBJ2-7	13	.	.	CASSITPVDEQYF	TGTGCCAGTAGTATAACCCCGGTTGACGAGCAGTACTTC
TRBV25-1	TRBJ2-7	13	TRBD1	.	CASRGQGEYEQYF	TGTGCCAGCAGGGGACAGGGGGAGTACGAGCAGTACTTC
TRBV5-1	TRBJ2-5	14	.	few	CASSFRLEAVTQYF	TGCGCCAGCAGCTTCCGACTAGAAGCTGTGACCCAGTACTTC
TRBV15	TRBJ2-3	12	.	.	CATSRDERAQYF	TGTGCCACCAGCAGAGATGAGAGAGCGCAGTATTTT
TRBV12-3/TRBV12-4	TRBJ2-7	13	.	.	CASSLGVRRTQYF	TGTGCCAGCAGTTTAGGGGTGAGAAGAACCCAGTACTTC
TRBV24-1	TRBJ2-3	16	TRBD1	.	CATSDPTGFGTDTQYF	TGTGCCACCAGTGACCCGACAGGGTTCGGGACAGATACGCAGTATTTT
TRBV5-6	TRBJ2-5	15	.	.	CASSLGRSVQETQYF	TGTGCCAGCAGCTTGGGCAGGTCTGTACAAGAGACCCAGTACTTC
TRBV27	TRBJ2-7	12	.	.	CASSLFGREQYF	TGTGCCAGCAGTCTATTTGGAAGGGAGCAGTACTTC
TRBV5-1	TRBJ2-6	16	.	.	CASSTRVLSGANVLTF	TGCGCCAGCAGCACCCGCGTGCTCTCTGGGGCCAACGTCCTGACTTTC
TRBV4-2	TRBJ2-3	15	.	.	CASSEPGRQADTQYF	TGTGCCAGCAGCGAACCGGGTCGCCAGGCGGATACGCAGTATTTT
TRBV4-1	TRBJ2-7	15	TRBD1	.	CASSPRDSQTYEQYF	TGCGCCAGCAGCCCCCGGGACAGCCAGACCTACGAGCAGTACTTC
TRBV7-9	TRBJ2-3	15	.	once	CASSLGEVRADTQYF	TGTGCCAGCAGCTTAGGGGAGGTGCGGGCAGATACGCAGTATTTT
TRBV4-1	TRBJ2-7	13	TRBD1	few	CASSQTGERGQYF	TGCGCCAGCAGCCAGACAGGGGAACGTGGGCAGTACTTC
TRBV11-3	TRBJ2-1	14	TRBD2	few	CASGPGGSYNEQFF	TGTGCCAGCGGCCCCGGGGGGTCCTACAATGAGCAGTTCTTC
TRBV27	TRBJ1-4	13	.	.	CASRLTANEKLFF	TGTGCCAGCAGACTGACGGCTAATGAAAAACTGTTTTTT
TRBV7-2	TRBJ2-3	15	TRBD2	.	CASSLRTSPTDTQYF	TGTGCCAGCAGCTTGAGGACTAGTCCCACAGATACGCAGTATTTT
TRBV20-1	TRBJ2-7	12	.	few	CSARRTFYEQYF	TGCAGTGCTCGCAGGACATTCTACGAGCAGTACTTC
TRBV12-3/TRBV12-4	TRBJ1-5	13	.	few	CASSLVRDQPQHF	TGTGCCAGCAGTTTAGTCAGGGATCAGCCCCAGCATTTT
TRBV7-9	TRBJ2-3	15	TRBD2	.	CASAPTSGLTDTQYF	TGTGCCAGCGCTCCCACTAGCGGGCTCACAGATACGCAGTATTTT
TRBV12-3/TRBV12-4	TRBJ2-7	22	TRBD2	.	CASIGSVTGTSGEILHKNEQYF	TGTGCCAGCATAGGGTCGGTAACGGGGACTAGCGGAGAAATCCTACATAAGAATGAGCAGTACTTC
TRBV7-3	TRBJ2-1	14	TRBD2	.	CVSSPTGGQIEQFF	TGTGTCAGCAGCCCTACGGGGGGGCAAATTGAGCAGTTCTTC
TRBV7-2	TRBJ2-1	16	TRBD1	.	CASSLLSGQGSSEQFF	TGTGCCAGCAGCTTATTGTCGGGACAGGGGTCCAGTGAGCAGTTCTTC
TRBV7-3	TRBJ2-1	16	.	.	CASSLTGATDYNEQFF	TGTGCCAGCAGCTTGACAGGAGCTACGGACTACAATGAGCAGTTCTTC
TRBV20-1	TRBJ1-6	13	.	few	CSASALGGTPLHF	TGCAGTGCTAGCGCACTCGGGGGGACACCCCTCCACTTT
TRBV13	TRBJ2-7	13	.	few	CASSRPSGREQYF	TGTGCCAGCAGCCGTCCATCAGGACGCGAGCAGTACTTC
TRBV15	TRBJ1-2	14	.	.	CATSRDRESYGYTF	TGTGCCACCAGCAGAGATCGAGAGTCCTATGGCTACACCTTC
TRBV2	TRBJ2-1	16	TRBD2	.	CASSELLASGGYEQFF	TGTGCCAGCAGTGAACTTCTGGCTAGCGGGGGCTATGAGCAGTTCTTC
TRBV5-1	TRBJ1-2	15	TRBD1	.	CASSSGTGGADGYTF	TGCGCCAGCAGCTCTGGGACAGGGGGCGCCGATGGCTACACCTTC
TRBV10-3	TRBJ1-2	14	.	.	CAISESQGREGHTF	TGTGCCATCAGTGAGTCGCAGGGCCGAGAGGGCCACACCTTC
TRBV28	TRBJ2-7	11	.	many	CASSSKYEQYF	TGTGCCAGCAGTTCCAAATACGAGCAGTACTTC
TRBV20-1	TRBJ2-3	16	TRBD2	.	CSARSPGGGLADTQYF	TGCAGTGCTAGATCCCCTGGCGGGGGGTTGGCAGATACGCAGTATTTT
TRBV20-1	TRBJ2-7	14	.	.	CSARPQTGSYEQYF	TGCAGTGCGAGACCTCAGACGGGGAGTTACGAGCAGTACTTC
TRBV7-9	TRBJ1-2	14	.	.	CASSLGQIVYGYTF	TGTGCCAGCAGCTTAGGACAGATCGTCTATGGCTACACCTTC
TRBV2	TRBJ2-3	18	TRBD1	.	CASSQFRATGWSTDTQYF	TGTGCCAGCAGTCAGTTTAGGGCGACAGGGTGGAGCACAGATACGCAGTATTTT